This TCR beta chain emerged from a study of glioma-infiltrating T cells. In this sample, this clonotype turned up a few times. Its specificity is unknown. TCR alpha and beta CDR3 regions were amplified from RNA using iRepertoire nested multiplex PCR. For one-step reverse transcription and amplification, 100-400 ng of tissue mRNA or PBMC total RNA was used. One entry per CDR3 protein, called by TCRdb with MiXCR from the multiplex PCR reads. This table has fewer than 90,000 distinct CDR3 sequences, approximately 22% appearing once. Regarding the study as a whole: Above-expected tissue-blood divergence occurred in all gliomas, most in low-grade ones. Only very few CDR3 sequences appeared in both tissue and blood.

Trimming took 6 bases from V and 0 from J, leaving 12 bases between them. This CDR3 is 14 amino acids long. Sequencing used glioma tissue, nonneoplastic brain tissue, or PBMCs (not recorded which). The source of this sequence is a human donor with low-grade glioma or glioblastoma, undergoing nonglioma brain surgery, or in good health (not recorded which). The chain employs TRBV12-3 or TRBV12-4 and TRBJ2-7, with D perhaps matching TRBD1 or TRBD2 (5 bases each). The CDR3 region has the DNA TGTGCCAGCAGGGGGACGGCCAGCTCCTACGAGCAGTACTTC. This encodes CASRGTASSYEQYF.